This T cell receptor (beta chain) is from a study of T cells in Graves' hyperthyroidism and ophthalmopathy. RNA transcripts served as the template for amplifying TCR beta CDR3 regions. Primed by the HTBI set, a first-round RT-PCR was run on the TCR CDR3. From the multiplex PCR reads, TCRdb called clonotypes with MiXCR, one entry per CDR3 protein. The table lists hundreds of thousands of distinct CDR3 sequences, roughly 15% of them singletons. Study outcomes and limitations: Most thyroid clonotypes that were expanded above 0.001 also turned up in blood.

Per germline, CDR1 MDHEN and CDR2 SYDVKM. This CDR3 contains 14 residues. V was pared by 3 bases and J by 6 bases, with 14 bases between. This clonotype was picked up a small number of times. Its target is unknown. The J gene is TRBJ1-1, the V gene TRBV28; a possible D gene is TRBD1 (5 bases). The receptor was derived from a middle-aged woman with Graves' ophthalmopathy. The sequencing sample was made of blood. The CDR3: CASSFGTPLAEAFF. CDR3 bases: TGTGCCAGCAGTTTTGGGACCCCCCTCGCTGAAGCTTTCTTT.